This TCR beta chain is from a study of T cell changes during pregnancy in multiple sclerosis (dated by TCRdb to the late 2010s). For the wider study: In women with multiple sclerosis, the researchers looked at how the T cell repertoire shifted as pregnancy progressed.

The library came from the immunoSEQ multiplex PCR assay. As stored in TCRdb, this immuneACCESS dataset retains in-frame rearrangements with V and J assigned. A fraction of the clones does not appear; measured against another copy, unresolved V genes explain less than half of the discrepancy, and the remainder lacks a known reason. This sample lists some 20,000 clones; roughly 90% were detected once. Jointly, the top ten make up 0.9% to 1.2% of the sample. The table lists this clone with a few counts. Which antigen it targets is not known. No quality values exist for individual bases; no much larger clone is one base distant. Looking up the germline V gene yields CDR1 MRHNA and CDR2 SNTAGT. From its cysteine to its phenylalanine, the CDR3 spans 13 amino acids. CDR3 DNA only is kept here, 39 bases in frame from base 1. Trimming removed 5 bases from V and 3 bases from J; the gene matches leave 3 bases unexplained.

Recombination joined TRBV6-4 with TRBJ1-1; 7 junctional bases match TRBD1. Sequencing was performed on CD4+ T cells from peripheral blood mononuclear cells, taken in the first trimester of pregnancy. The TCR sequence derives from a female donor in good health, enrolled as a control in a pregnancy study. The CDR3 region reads CASSQTGYTEAFF. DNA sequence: TGTGCCAGCAGTCAGACAGGGTACACTGAAGCTTTCTTT.